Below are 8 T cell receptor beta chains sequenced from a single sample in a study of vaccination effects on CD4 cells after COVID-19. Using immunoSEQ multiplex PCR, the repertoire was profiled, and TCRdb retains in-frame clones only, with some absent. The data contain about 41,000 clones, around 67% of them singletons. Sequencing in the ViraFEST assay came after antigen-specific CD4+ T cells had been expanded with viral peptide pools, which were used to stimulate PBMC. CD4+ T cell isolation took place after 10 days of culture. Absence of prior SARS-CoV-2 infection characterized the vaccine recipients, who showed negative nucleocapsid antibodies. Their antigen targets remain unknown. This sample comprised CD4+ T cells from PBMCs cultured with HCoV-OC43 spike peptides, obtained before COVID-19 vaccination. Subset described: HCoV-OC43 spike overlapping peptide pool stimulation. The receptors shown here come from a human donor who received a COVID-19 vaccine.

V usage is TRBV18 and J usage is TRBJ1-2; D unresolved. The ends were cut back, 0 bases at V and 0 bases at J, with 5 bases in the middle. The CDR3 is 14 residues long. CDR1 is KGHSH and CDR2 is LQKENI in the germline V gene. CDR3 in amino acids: CASSPPAANYGYTF. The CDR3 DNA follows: TGTGCCAGCTCACCACCGGCTGCTAACTATGGCTACACCTTC.

The DNA for the CDR3 is TGTGCTAGTGCCCTCTCTTCGGGGTACAATGAGCAGTTCTTC. Translated: CASALSSGYNEQFF. The V gene is TRBV12-5, the J gene TRBJ2-1; possibly TRBD2 for D (5 bases). Germline CDR1 and CDR2: LGHNT and FRNRAP. This CDR3 comprises 14 residues. The V end was cut by 7 bases, the J end by 4 bases, with 14 bases between.

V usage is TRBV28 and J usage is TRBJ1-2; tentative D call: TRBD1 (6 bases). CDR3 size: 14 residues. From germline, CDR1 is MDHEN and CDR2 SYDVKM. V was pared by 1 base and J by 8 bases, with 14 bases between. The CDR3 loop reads CASSLFNRADGYTF. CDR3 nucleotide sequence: TGTGCCAGCAGTTTATTTAACAGGGCGGACGGCTACACCTTC.

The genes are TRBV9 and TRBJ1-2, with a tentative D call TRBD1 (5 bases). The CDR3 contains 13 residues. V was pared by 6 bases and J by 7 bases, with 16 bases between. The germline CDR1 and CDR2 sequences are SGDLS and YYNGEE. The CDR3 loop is CASTQTGGGGYTF. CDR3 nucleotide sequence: TGTGCCAGCACCCAAACCGGGGGGGGTGGCTACACCTTC.

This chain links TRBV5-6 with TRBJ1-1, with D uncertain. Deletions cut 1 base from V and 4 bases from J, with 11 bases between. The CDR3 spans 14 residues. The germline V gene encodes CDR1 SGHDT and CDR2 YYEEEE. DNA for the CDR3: TGTGCCAGCAGCTTGTATGGTTCCCGCACTGAAGCTTTCTTT. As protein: CASSLYGSRTEAFF.

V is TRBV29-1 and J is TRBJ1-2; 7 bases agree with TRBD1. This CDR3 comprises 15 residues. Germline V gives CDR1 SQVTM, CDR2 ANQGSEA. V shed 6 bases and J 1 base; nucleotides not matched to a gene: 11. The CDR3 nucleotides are TGCAGCGTCCCACTCCGGGACAGATATAACTATGGCTACACCTTC. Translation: CSVPLRDRYNYGYTF.

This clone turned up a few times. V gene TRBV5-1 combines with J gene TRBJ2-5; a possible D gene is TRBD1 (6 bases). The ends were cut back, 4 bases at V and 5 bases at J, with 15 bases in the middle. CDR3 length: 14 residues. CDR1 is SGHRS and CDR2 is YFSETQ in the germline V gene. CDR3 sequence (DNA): TGCGCCAGCAGCCCCCTGGGACAAATGGAGACCCAGTACTTC. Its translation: CASSPLGQMETQYF.

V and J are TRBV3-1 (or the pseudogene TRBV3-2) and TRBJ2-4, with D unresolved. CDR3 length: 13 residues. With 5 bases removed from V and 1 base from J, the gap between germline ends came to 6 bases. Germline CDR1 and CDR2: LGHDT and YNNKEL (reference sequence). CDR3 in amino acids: CASSGVAKNIQYF. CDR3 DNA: TGTGCCAGCAGCGGAGTTGCCAAAAACATTCAGTACTTC.